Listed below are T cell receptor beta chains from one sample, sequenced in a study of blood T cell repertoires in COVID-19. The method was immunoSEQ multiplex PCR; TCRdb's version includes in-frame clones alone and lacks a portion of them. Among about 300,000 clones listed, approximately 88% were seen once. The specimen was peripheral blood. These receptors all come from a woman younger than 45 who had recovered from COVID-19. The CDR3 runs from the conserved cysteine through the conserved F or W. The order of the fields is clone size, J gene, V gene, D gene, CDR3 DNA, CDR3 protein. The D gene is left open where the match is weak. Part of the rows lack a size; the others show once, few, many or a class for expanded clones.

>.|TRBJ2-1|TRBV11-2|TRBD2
TGTGCCAGCAGCTTAAACCTAGCGGGGGGAAATGAGCAGTTCTTC
CASSLNLAGGNEQFF
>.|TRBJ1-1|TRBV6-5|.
TGTGCCAGCCGAACAGGGAGCACTGAAGCTTTCTTT
CASRTGSTEAFF
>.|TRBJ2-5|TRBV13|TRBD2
TGTGCCAGCAGCTTAAGACTAGCGGCTCAAGAGACCCAGTACTTC
CASSLRLAAQETQYF
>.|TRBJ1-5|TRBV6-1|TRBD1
TGTGCCAGCAGTGAACTCAGGGGGATCGGTTTAAATCAGCCCCAGCATTTT
CASSELRGIGLNQPQHF
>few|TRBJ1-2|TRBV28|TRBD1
TGTGCCAGCAGTCGACAGGGCCTGAGGCATGGCTACACCTTC
CASSRQGLRHGYTF
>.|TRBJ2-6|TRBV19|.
TGTGCCAGTAGTCGGGGATATTTAGCCTCTGGGGCCAACGTCCTGACTTTC
CASSRGYLASGANVLTF
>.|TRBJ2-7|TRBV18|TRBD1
TGTGCCAGCTCACCTCAAAACAGGGGCAGCTACGAGCAGTACTTC
CASSPQNRGSYEQYF
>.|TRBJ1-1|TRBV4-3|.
TGCGCCAGCAGCCCCCAGACAGACACTGAAGCTTTCTTT
CASSPQTDTEAFF
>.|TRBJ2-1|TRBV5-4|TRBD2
TGTGCCAGCAGCCCCGAAGGGAGCGGGGGGAGGGCTCAGTTCTTC
CASSPEGSGGRAQFF
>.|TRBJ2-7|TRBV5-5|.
TGTGCCAGCAGCGACCTTCGGGGAATCCACGAGCAGTACTTC
CASSDLRGIHEQYF
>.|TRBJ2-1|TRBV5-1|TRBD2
TGCGCCAGCAGCTTGCGTGCCGGGGGGGCCCTGGGTGAGCAGTTCTTC
CASSLRAGGALGEQFF
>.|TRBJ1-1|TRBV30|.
TGTGCCTGGAGTGTATCTGTGAACACTGAAGCTTTCTTT
CAWSVSVNTEAFF
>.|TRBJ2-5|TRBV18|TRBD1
TGTGCCAGCTCACCACCTACAGGGGGCCGCGGGGAGACCCAGTACTTC
CASSPPTGGRGETQYF
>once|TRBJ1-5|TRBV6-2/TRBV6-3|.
TGTGCCAGCAGTTCAGGGACTTCCAATCAGCCCCAGCATTTT
CASSSGTSNQPQHF
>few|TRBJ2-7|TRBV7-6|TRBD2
TGTGCCAGCAGCCGATCAGCGGGGGACTCCTACGAGCAGTACTTC
CASSRSAGDSYEQYF
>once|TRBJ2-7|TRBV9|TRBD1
TGTGCCAGCAGCGGTGGACAGGGTGAGGGGGAGCAGTACTTC
CASSGGQGEGEQYF
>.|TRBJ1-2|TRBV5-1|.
TGCGCCAGCAGCTTGGGAGGGGGCTATGGCTACACCTTC
CASSLGGGYGYTF
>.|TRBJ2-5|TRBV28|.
TGTGCCAGCAGTTTTAGCGGACAAGAGACCCAGTACTTC
CASSFSGQETQYF
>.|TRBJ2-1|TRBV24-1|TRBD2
TGTGCCACCAGTGCATACGGGACTAGCGGATACAATGAGCAGTTCTTC
CATSAYGTSGYNEQFF
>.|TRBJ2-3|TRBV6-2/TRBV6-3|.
TGTGCCAGCAGTTACAGGGGCAATACGCAGTATTTT
CASSYRGNTQYF
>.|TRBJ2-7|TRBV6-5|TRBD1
TGTGCCAGCAGTTACGGGACAGGGGGCTACGAGCAGTACTTC
CASSYGTGGYEQYF
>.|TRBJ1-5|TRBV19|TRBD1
TGTGCCAGTGGTACAGGGGCTTCGCCCCAGCATTTT
CASGTGASPQHF
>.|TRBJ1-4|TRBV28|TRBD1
TGTGCCAGCAGTTGGACAGGGATCGGGGAAAAACTGTTTTTT
CASSWTGIGEKLFF
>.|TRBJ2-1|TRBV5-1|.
TGCGCCAGCAGTCCGGGACTCATATCCTACAATGAGCAGTTCTTC
CASSPGLISYNEQFF
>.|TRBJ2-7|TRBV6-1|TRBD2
TGTGCCAGCAGTGAAGAGGAGTCTAGCGGGGGTCCGTACGAGCAGTACTTC
CASSEEESSGGPYEQYF
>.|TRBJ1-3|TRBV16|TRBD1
TGTGCCAGCAGCCAATCACTCGAGGGGGCAGCGGTTGGAAACACCATATATTTT
CASSQSLEGAAVGNTIYF
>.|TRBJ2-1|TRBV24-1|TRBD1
TGTGCCACCAGTGGCGATCCAGGGGGATACGAGCAGTTCTTC
CATSGDPGGYEQFF
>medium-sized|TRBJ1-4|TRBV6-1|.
TGTGCCAGCAGTGAAGCGCAGGGTTTTGAAAAACTGTTTTTT
CASSEAQGFEKLFF
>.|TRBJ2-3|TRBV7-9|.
TGTGCCAGCAGCACTCTAGGGCAGGGATATTCAGATACGCAGTATTTT
CASSTLGQGYSDTQYF
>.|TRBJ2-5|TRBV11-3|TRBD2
TGTGCCAGCAGCTTAGGTACTAGCGGGGCACAAGAGACCCAGTACTTC
CASSLGTSGAQETQYF
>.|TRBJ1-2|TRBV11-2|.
TGTGCCAGCAGCTTAGTTGACGTTCGCTCGGGGGGCTACACCTTC
CASSLVDVRSGGYTF
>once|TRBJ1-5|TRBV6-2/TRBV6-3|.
TGTGCCAGCAGTTACGGTAGGGGTCAGCCCCAGCATTTT
CASSYGRGQPQHF
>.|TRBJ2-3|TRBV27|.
TGTGCCAGCAGTAGCTATAGGACAATCGGAGCGCAGTATTTT
CASSSYRTIGAQYF
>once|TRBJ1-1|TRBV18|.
TGTGCCAGCTCACCACGACAGCCCATGAACACTGAAGCTTTCTTT
CASSPRQPMNTEAFF
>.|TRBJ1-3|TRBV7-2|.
TGTGCCAGCAGCAAAGATTTCCCGGGGATAGAAATTAGAAACACCATATATTTT
CASSKDFPGIEIRNTIYF
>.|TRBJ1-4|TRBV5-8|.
TGTGCCAGCAGCTTGTTCGGCAGGGGTGAAAAACTGTTTTTT
CASSLFGRGEKLFF
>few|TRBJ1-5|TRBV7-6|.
TGTGCCAGCAGCCCGAGGGCCGGTCAGCCCCAGCATTTT
CASSPRAGQPQHF
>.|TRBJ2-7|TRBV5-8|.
TGTGCCAGCAGCTTAACACCGGGGGACGAGCAGTACTTC
CASSLTPGDEQYF
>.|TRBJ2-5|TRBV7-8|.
TGTGCCAGCATCGCCGCGAGGCCCCAAGAGACCCAGTACTTC
CASIAARPQETQYF
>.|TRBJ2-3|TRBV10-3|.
TGTGCCATCAGTGGCGAGAGAGATACGCAGTATTTT
CAISGERDTQYF
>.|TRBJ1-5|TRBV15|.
TGTGCCACCAGTTTTGAGGCGTGGGGCAATCAGCCCCAGCATTTT
CATSFEAWGNQPQHF
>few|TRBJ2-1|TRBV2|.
TGTGCCAGCAAGGGGCAAAGGTCCTACAATGAGCAGTTCTTC
CASKGQRSYNEQFF
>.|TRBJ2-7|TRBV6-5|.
TGTGCCAGCAGTTACTCGGCACCCTCCTACGAGCAGTACTTC
CASSYSAPSYEQYF
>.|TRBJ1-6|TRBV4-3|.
TGCGCCAGCAGCCTGGAGGCGGATTCACCCCTCCACTTT
CASSLEADSPLHF
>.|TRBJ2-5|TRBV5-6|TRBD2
TGTGCCAGCAGCTTCGGACTAGCGGGGGCCAGAGAGACCCAGTACTTC
CASSFGLAGARETQYF
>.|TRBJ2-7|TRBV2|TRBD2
TGTGCCAGCAGTTTCCAGCGGGGGGGCCACGAGCAGTACTTC
CASSFQRGGHEQYF
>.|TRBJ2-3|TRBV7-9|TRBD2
TGTGCCAGCAGCTTAGCGGGGGGGTGGACAGATACGCAGTATTTT
CASSLAGGWTDTQYF
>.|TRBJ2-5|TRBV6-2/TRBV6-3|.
TGTGCCAGCAGTTCCGCAGGGGGGCTAGAGACCCAGTACTTC
CASSSAGGLETQYF
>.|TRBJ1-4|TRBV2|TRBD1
TGTGCCAGCAGTCCGAGGATCGGGACAGGGGAAAAACTGTTTTTT
CASSPRIGTGEKLFF
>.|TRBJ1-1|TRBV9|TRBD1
TGTGCCAGCAGCGTTTTCGACAGGGACACTGAAGCTTTCTTT
CASSVFDRDTEAFF